This paragraph reports one TCR beta chain. No antigen is known for it. The data are from a study of identical twins. Study-wide points: Abundant cord blood beta clonotypes carried fewer insertions; memory repertoires showed none. The authors drew conclusions from cross-sectional statistical analysis rather than following the same donors.

A universal primer site was incorporated via template switching, and the cDNA contained unique molecular identifiers. TCRdb analysed the 5' RACE reads with MiXCR anew, one entry per CDR3 protein. The sample shows 700,000 or so distinct CDR3 sequences, around 8.6% of them seen only once. Germline lookup yields CDR1 MNHEY and CDR2 SMNVEV (reference sequence). Unmatched junction bases numbered 15, after V lost 8 bases and J lost 4 bases. This CDR3 spans 17 amino acids. In addition, the sample was reused for a study of yellow fever vaccine responses in identical twins. From that study: Vaccine T cell responses of twins reportedly seemed partly convergent and partly personalized.

The specimen was PBMCs. The chain uses TRBV27 and TRBJ2-1; 9 bases are a match to TRBD2. The TCR comes from a young woman in good health. CDR3 sequence: CASGERVAGAAYNEQFF. CDR3 in DNA: TGTGCCAGCGGTGAAAGGGTAGCGGGAGCGGCGTACAATGAGCAGTTCTTC.